This T cell receptor (beta chain) emerged from a study of a mutant IDH1 vaccine in newly diagnosed glioma. A word on this clone: The antigen is undetermined.

Study-level findings and limits: Whatever changes occurred in top peripheral T cell clonotypes seemed unrelated to pseudoprogression.

V lost 5 bases and J lost 4; bases outside the gene matches: 6. The CDR3 has 14 residues. Germline loops: CDR1 MDHEN, CDR2 SYDVKM. Specified time point: week 5, during vaccination. A single vaccine dose contained 300 ug of mutant IDH1 20-mer peptide, and topical imiquimod was used with it. This table comes from immunoSEQ multiplex PCR, and its TCRdb copy is limited to in-frame clones, with some not included. The sample lists roughly 50,000 clones, approximately 81% occurring once. The material was PBMCs, obtained from a glioma patient whose treatment included an IDH1 peptide vaccine. The chain recombines TRBV28 with TRBJ2-5; TRBD1 agrees at 8 bases. The source is a man aged 25 to 45 with glioma. DNA for the CDR3: TGTGCCAGCAGTCCTAGGACAGGGCGAGAGACCCAGTACTTC. Amino acids: CASSPRTGRETQYF.